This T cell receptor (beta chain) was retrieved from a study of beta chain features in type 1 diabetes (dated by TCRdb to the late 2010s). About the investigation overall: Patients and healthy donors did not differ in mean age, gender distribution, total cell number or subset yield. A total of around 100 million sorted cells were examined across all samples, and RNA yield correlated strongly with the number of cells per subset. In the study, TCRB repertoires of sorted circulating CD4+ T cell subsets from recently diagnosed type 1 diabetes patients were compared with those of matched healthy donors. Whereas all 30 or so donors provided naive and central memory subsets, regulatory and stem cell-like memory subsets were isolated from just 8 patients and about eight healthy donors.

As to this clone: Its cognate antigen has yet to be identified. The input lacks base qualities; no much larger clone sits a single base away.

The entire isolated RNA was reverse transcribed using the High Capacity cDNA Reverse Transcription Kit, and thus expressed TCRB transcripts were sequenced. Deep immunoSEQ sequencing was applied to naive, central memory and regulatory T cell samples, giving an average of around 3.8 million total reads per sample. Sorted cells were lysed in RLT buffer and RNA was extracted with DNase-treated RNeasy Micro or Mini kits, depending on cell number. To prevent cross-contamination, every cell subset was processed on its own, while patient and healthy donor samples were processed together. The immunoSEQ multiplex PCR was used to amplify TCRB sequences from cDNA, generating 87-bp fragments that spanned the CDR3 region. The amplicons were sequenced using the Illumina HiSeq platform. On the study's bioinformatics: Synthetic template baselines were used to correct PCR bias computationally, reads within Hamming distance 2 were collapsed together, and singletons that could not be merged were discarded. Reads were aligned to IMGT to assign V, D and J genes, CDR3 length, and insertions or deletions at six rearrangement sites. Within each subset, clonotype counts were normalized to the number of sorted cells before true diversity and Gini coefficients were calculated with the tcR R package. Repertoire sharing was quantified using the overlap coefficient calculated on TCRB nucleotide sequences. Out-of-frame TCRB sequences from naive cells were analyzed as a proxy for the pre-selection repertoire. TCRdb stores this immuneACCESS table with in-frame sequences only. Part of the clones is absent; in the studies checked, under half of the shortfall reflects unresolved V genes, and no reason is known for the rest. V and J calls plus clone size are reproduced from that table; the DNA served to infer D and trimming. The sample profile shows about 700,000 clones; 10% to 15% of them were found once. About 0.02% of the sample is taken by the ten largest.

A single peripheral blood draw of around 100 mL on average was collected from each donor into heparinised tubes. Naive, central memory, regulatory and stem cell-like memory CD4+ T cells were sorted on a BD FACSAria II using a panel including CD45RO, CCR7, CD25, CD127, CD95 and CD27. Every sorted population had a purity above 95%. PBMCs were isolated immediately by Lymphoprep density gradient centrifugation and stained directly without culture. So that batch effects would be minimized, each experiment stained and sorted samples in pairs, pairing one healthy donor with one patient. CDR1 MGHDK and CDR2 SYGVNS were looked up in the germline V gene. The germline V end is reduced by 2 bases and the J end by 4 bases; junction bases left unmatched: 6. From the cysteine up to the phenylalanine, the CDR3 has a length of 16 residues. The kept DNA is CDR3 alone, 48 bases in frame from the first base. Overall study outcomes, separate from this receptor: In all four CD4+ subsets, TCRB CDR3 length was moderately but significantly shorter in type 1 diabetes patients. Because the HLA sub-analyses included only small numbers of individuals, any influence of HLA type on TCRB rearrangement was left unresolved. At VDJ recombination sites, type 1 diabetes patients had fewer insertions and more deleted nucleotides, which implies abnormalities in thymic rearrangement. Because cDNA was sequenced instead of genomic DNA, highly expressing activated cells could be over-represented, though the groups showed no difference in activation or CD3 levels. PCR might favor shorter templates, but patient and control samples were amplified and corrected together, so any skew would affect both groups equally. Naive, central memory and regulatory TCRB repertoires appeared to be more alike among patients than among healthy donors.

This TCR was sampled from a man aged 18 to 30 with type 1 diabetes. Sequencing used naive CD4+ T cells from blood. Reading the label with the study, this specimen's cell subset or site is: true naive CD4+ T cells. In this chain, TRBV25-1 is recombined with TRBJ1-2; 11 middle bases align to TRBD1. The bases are TGTGCCAGCAGTGAAGGGGCGGGACAGGGGGTCTATGGCTACACCTTC. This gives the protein CASSEGAGQGVYGYTF.